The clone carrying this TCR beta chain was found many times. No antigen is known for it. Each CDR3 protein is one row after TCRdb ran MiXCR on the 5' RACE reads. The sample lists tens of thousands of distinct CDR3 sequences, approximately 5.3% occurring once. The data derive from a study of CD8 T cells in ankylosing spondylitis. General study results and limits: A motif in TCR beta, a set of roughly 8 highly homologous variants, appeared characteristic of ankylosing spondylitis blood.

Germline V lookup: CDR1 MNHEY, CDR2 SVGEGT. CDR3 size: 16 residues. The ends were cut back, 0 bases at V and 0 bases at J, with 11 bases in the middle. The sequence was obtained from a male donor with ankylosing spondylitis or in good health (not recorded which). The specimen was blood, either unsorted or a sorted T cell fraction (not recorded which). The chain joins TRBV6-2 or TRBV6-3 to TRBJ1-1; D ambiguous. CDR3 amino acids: CASSYSNAVMNTEAFF. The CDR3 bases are TGTGCCAGCAGTTACTCGAACGCGGTCATGAACACTGAAGCTTTCTTT.